These 2 T cell receptor beta chains were sequenced from one sample in a study of T cells after posttransplantation cyclophosphamide. Clones were sequenced by immunoSEQ multiplex PCR, and TCRdb holds only the in-frame ones, with some missing. The sample was found to contain about 44,000 clones, and every one recurs. Sequencing was done on a sample of PBMCs. These receptors came from a man aged 40-49 years in good health, CMV-negative, and a related stem cell transplant donor.

This clone was seen at least ten times. V and J are TRBV18 and TRBJ2-7; 8 bases line up with TRBD1. Germline values: CDR1 KGHSH, CDR2 LQKENI. This CDR3 spans 15 amino acids. V was pared by 6 bases and J by 7 bases, with 14 bases of the junction left unmatched. The CDR3 DNA follows: TGTGCCAGCTCCAACTCTGGGACAGGTGGCCTTGAGCAGTACTTC. This sequence encodes CASSNSGTGGLEQYF.

This clone was observed a few times. V and J are TRBV6-6 and TRBJ1-6; a weak D match, TRBD1 (6 bases). The germline gives CDR1 MNHNY, CDR2 SVGAGI (reference sequence). V gave up 6 bases and J gave up 5 bases, with 14 bases separating them. The CDR3 has 15 amino acids. In nucleotides, the CDR3 is TGTGCCAGCAGAACAGGGTTTTTTGATAATTCACCCCTCCACTTT. This codes for CASRTGFFDNSPLHF.